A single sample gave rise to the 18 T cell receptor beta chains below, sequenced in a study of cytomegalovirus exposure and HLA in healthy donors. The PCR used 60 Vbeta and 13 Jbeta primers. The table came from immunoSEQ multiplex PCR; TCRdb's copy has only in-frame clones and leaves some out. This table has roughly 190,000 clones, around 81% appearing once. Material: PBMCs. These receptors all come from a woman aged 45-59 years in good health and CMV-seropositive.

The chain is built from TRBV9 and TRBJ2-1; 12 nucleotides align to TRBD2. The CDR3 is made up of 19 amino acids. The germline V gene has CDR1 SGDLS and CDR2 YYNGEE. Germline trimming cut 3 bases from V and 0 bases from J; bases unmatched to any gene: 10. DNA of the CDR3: TGTGCCAGCAGCGCTACTAGCGGGGGGACCAAACGCTCCTACAATGAGCAGTTCTTC. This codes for CASSATSGGTKRSYNEQFF.

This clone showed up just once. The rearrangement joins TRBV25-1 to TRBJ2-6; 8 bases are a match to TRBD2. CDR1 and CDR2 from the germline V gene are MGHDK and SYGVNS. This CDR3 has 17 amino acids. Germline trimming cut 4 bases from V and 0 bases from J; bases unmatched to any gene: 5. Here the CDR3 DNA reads TGTGCCAGCAGTGGCCGGGAGGGTCACTCTGGGGCCAACGTCCTGACTTTC. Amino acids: CASSGREGHSGANVLTF.

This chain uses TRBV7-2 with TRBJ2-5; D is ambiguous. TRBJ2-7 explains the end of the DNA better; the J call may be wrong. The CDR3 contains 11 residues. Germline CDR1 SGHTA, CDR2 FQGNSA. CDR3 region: CASSINYEQYF. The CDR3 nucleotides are TGTGCCAGCAGCATAAATTACGAGCAGTACTTC.

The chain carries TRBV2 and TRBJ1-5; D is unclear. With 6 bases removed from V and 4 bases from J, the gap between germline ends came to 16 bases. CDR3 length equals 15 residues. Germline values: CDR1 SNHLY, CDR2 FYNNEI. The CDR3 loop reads CASRADMSLNQPQHF. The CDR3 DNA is TGTGCCAGCAGGGCAGACATGTCGCTAAATCAGCCCCAGCATTTT.

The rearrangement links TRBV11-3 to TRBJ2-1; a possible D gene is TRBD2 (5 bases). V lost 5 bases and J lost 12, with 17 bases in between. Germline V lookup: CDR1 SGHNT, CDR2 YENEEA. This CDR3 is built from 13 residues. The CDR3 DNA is TGTGCCAGCAGCCAAGTAGGTCGGGATGGGCAGTTCTTC. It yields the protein CASSQVGRDGQFF.

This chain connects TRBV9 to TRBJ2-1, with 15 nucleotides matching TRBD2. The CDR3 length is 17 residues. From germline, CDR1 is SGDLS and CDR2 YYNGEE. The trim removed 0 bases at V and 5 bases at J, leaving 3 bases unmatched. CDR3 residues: CASSVGTSGGADNEQFF. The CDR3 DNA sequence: TGTGCCAGCAGCGTAGGGACTAGCGGGGGGGCTGACAATGAGCAGTTCTTC.

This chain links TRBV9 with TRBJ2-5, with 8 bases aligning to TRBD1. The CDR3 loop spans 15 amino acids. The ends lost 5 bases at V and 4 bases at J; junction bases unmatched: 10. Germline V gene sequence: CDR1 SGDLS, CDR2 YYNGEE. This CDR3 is CASSVMAGGVETQYF. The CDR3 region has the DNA TGTGCCAGCAGTGTCATGGCAGGGGGCGTAGAGACCCAGTACTTC.

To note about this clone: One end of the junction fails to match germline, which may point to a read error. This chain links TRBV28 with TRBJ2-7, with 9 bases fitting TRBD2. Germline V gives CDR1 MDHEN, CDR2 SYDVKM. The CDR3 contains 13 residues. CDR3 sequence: CASLRGRGGEKDF. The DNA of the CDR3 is TGTGCCAGCCTTAGGGGGCGGGGGGGTGAGAAGGACTTC.

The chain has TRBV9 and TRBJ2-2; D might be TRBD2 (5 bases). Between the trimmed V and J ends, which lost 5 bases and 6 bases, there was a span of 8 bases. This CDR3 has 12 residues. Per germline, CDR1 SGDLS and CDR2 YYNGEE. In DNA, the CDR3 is TGTGCCAGCAGAGAGGGCGCCGGGGAGCTGTTTTTT. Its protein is CASREGAGELFF.

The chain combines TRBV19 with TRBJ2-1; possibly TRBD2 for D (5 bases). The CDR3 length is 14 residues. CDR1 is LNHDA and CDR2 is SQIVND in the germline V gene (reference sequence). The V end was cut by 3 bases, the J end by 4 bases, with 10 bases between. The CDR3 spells CASSMRVGYNEQFF. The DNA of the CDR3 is TGTGCCAGTAGTATGAGGGTAGGTTACAATGAGCAGTTCTTC.

CDR3 loop: CSVGGQTFDTGELFF. The CDR3 nucleotides read TGCAGCGTTGGGGGACAGACCTTCGACACCGGGGAGCTGTTTTTT. This sequence joins TRBV29-1 and TRBJ2-2; 7 nucleotides match TRBD1. This CDR3 has 15 amino acids. The J segment lost 3 bases and the V segment lost 4 bases, leaving 8 bases of the junction unmatched. In germline, CDR1 is SQVTM, CDR2 ANQGSEA.

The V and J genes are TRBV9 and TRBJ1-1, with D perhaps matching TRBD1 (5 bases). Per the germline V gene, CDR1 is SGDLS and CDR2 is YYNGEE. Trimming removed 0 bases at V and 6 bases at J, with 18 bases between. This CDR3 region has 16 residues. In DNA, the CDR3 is TGTGCCAGCAGCGTAGTGTCATCAGGGAGGGCGGCTGAAGCTTTCTTT. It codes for CASSVVSSGRAAEAFF.

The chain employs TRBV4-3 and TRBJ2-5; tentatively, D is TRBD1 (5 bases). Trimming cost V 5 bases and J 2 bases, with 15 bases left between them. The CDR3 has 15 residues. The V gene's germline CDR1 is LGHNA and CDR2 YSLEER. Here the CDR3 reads CASSFWKGLQETQYF. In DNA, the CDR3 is TGCGCCAGCAGCTTCTGGAAGGGGCTACAAGAGACCCAGTACTTC.

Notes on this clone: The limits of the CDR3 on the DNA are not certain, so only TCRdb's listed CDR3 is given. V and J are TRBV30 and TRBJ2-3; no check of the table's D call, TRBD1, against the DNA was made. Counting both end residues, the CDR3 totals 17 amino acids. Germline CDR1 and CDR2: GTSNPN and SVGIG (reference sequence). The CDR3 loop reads CAWSVFLWQEGVSGQYF.

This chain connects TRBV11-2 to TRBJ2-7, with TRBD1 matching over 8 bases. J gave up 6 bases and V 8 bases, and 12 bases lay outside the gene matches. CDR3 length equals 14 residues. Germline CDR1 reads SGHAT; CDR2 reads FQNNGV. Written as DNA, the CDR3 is TGTGCCAGCGGTCCCGGGACAGGTATTATCGAGCAGTACTTC. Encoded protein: CASGPGTGIIEQYF.

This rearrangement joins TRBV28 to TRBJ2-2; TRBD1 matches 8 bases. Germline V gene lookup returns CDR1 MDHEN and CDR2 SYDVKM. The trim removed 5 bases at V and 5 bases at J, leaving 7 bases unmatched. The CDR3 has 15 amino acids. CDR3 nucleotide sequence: TGTGCCAGCAGTCCGCCGACAGGGGTTACCGGGGAGCTGTTTTTT. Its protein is CASSPPTGVTGELFF.

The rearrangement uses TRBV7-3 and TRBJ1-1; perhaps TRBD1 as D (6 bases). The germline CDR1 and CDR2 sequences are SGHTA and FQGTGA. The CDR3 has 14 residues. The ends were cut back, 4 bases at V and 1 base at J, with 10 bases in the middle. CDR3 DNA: TGTGCCAGCAGCTCCCTGGGGGCGAACACTGAAGCTTTCTTT. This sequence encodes CASSSLGANTEAFF.

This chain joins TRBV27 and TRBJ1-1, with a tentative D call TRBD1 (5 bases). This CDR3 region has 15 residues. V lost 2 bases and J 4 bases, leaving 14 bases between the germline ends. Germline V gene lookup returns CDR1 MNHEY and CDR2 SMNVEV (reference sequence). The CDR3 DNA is TGTGCCAGCAGTTTAACGGCAGGGTACGGCACTGAAGCTTTCTTT. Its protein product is CASSLTAGYGTEAFF.